The rows below give T cell receptor beta chains drawn from one sample of a study of blood T cell repertoires in COVID-19. Libraries were prepared by immunoSEQ multiplex PCR; TCRdb keeps only in-frame clonotypes and omits some of them. The table includes about 73,000 clones, 82% detected once. The material sequenced was peripheral blood. Receptor source: a woman aged 55-75 years with acute or convalescent COVID-19. CDR3s include the opening cysteine and the closing phenylalanine or tryptophan. The D gene is left open where the match is weak. The listing skips clone size in some rows; elsewhere it reads once, few, many or a size class.

D gene	V gene	clone size	CDR3 length	J gene	CDR3 DNA	CDR3 protein
TRBD1	TRBV18	NA	15	TRBJ1-1	TGTGCCAGCTCAATTGGGACAGGGGGAGTCACTGAAGCTTTCTTT	CASSIGTGGVTEAFF
NA	TRBV2	NA	14	TRBJ1-2	TGTGCCAGCGCACAGGACAGACAAGTTTCGGGCTACACCTTC	CASAQDRQVSGYTF
NA	TRBV15	NA	15	TRBJ2-3	TGTGCCACCAGCAGAGGGGACTTTAGCACAGATACGCAGTATTTT	CATSRGDFSTDTQYF
NA	TRBV6-1	NA	15	TRBJ1-5	TGTGCCAGCAGTGATCACAGTTTGGGCAATCAGCCCCAGCATTTT	CASSDHSLGNQPQHF
NA	TRBV5-1	NA	15	TRBJ2-3	TGCGCCAGCAGCTCCGGGACTTTAATCACAGATACGCAGTATTTT	CASSSGTLITDTQYF
TRBD1	TRBV27	NA	15	TRBJ1-2	TGTGCCAGCAGCTCCCGGGACAGGGGAGCACATGGCTACACCTTC	CASSSRDRGAHGYTF
TRBD1	TRBV6-6	once	13	TRBJ1-2	TGTGCCAGCAACCCGACAGGGGACTATGGCTACACCTTC	CASNPTGDYGYTF
NA	TRBV29-1	NA	12	TRBJ2-1	TGCAGCGTTCGGTTGGGCAACGGTGAGCAGTTCTTC	CSVRLGNGEQFF
TRBD1	TRBV6-5	NA	16	TRBJ2-1	TGTGCCAGCAGTTACGGGCACGGGACAGATTACAATGAGCAGTTCTTC	CASSYGHGTDYNEQFF
TRBD1	TRBV27	NA	15	TRBJ1-4	TGTGCCAGCAGTCTCCAGGGGGGCGTAGGGGAAAAACTGTTTTTT	CASSLQGGVGEKLFF
NA	TRBV11-2	NA	15	TRBJ2-1	TGTGCCAGCAGCGGGGACTGGAGCTCCTACAATGAGCAGTTCTTC	CASSGDWSSYNEQFF
TRBD1	TRBV5-5	NA	14	TRBJ1-2	TGTGCCAGCAGCTTAGGGGGCCTCTCCTATGGCTACACCTTC	CASSLGGLSYGYTF
TRBD1	TRBV18	NA	14	TRBJ1-1	TGTGCCAGCTCAATCGACGGGACAGCATCTGAAGCTTTCTTT	CASSIDGTASEAFF
NA	TRBV15	NA	16	TRBJ2-4	TGTGCCACCAGCAGAGTCCAGGGGTTGACCAAAAACATTCAGTACTTC	CATSRVQGLTKNIQYF
NA	TRBV11-3	NA	19	TRBJ2-2	TGTGCCAGCAGCTCACAGAGGGAACAGGGCCGGGCGAACACCGGGGAGCTGTTTTTT	CASSSQREQGRANTGELFF
TRBD1	TRBV30	once	13	TRBJ2-5	TGTGCCTGGGGAGCCACAGGGGGGGAGACCCAGTACTTC	CAWGATGGETQYF
NA	TRBV6-1	NA	15	TRBJ1-2	TGTGCCAGCAGTGAATCACCGGGGAGTATTCGTGGCTACACCTTC	CASSESPGSIRGYTF
TRBD1	TRBV5-1	NA	18	TRBJ2-7	TGCGCCAGCAGCTTGGTGTACACCCCGGGACAGGGGGCCTACGAGCAGTACTTC	CASSLVYTPGQGAYEQYF
TRBD2	TRBV5-1	NA	16	TRBJ2-7	TGCGCCAGCAGCTTGGGCAGCGGGGGCGCTAACTACGAGCAGTACTTC	CASSLGSGGANYEQYF
NA	TRBV27	NA	15	TRBJ2-3	TGTGCCAGCAGTTTAGGAGGGGTAAGCACAGATACGCAGTATTTT	CASSLGGVSTDTQYF
NA	TRBV18	NA	15	TRBJ2-7	TGTGCCAGCTCACCAGACGGGACTCTCTCCTACGAGCAGTACTTC	CASSPDGTLSYEQYF
NA	TRBV6-6	NA	15	TRBJ1-2	TGTGCCAGCAGTGCCACCGGGCCCCGGAGGGATGGCTACACCTTC	CASSATGPRRDGYTF
NA	TRBV29-1	NA	10	TRBJ1-1	TGCAGCGCCGGGGACACTGAAGCTTTCTTT	CSAGDTEAFF
TRBD2	TRBV28	few	16	TRBJ2-7	TGTGCCAGCAGTTCCCCCGGGACTAGCGGGCTGAACGAGCAGTACTTC	CASSSPGTSGLNEQYF
NA	TRBV5-6	few	16	TRBJ1-3	TGTGCCAGCAGCCCAGGATTCGAGAGTTGGGGAAACACCATATATTTT	CASSPGFESWGNTIYF
NA	TRBV20-1	NA	14	TRBJ1-2	TGCAGTGCAAGTCCTGGAGGGCGCGACTATGGCTACACCTTC	CSASPGGRDYGYTF
NA	TRBV7-3	few	15	TRBJ1-6	TGTGCCAGCAGCTTAGAGGGAGGGGCAAATTCACCCCTCCACTTT	CASSLEGGANSPLHF
NA	TRBV12-3/TRBV12-4	NA	13	TRBJ1-5	TGTGCCAGCAACTCAGGGCTTGGTCAGCCCCAGCATTTT	CASNSGLGQPQHF
NA	TRBV4-2	once	14	TRBJ1-3	TGTGCCAGCAGCCAATCCGGTTCTGGAAACACCATATATTTT	CASSQSGSGNTIYF
TRBD2	TRBV29-1	NA	16	TRBJ2-3	TGCAGCGTTGACCGGACTAGCGGGGAGGTAACAGATACGCAGTATTTT	CSVDRTSGEVTDTQYF
TRBD1	TRBV5-8	NA	15	TRBJ1-4	TGTGCCAGCAGCTTGGGTTATCAGGGGGAAGAAAAACTGTTTTTT	CASSLGYQGEEKLFF
NA	TRBV14	NA	14	TRBJ2-7	TGTGCCAGCAGCCAAGATTGGGCACGATACGAGCAGTACTTC	CASSQDWARYEQYF
NA	TRBV10-3	NA	13	TRBJ1-5	TGTGCCTCTGGAACAGGCCATAATCAGCCCCAGCATTTT	CASGTGHNQPQHF
NA	TRBV20-1	NA	10	TRBJ1-2	TGCAGTGTGGGGGGGGTTGGCTACACCTTC	CSVGGVGYTF
NA	TRBV12-5	NA	16	TRBJ1-6	TGTGCTAGTGCTCTGACAGATCAAAGATATAATTCACCCCTCCACTTT	CASALTDQRYNSPLHF
TRBD1	TRBV3-1/TRBV3-2	NA	15	TRBJ2-7	TGTGCCAGCAGCCGGTCGGGACAGGTGAAAAACGAGCAGTACTTC	CASSRSGQVKNEQYF
TRBD1	TRBV3-1/TRBV3-2	NA	17	TRBJ1-4	TGTGCCAGCAGGCCCGGGACAGGGGTATCGGTATGGGAAAAACTGTTTTTT	CASRPGTGVSVWEKLFF
NA	TRBV29-1	once	11	TRBJ1-1	TGCAGCGCCGCTGAAGCAGGGGAAGCTTTCTTT	CSAAEAGEAFF
TRBD1	TRBV3-1/TRBV3-2	NA	13	TRBJ2-1	TGTGCCAGCAACTCCAGGGGGCATTCTAAGCAGTTCTTC	CASNSRGHSKQFF
NA	TRBV6-5	NA	15	TRBJ1-2	TGCGCCAGCAGGCCCACAGGGTCTAATAACTATGGCTACACCTTC	CASRPTGSNNYGYTF
NA	TRBV16	NA	17	TRBJ2-6	TGTGCCAGCAGCCAGAGACCGTCAGGGGCTGGGGCCAACGTCCTGACTTTC	CASSQRPSGAGANVLTF
TRBD2	TRBV2	NA	13	TRBJ2-3	TGTGCCAGGACTAGCGGGGGCACAGATACGCAGTATTTT	CARTSGGTDTQYF